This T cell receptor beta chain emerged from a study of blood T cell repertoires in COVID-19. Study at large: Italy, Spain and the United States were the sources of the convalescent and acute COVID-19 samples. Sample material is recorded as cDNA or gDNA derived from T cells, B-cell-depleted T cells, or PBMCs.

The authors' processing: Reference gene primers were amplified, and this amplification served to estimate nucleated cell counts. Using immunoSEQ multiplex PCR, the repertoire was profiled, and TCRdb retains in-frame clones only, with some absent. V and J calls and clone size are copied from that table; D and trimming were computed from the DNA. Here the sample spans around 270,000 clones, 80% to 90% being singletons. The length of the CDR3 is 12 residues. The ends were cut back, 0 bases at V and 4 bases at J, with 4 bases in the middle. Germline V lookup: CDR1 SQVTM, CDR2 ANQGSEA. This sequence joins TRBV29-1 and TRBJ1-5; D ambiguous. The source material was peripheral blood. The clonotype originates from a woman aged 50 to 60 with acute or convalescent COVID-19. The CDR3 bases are TGCAGCGTTGAAGATCCGAATCAGCCCCAGCATTTT. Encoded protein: CSVEDPNQPQHF. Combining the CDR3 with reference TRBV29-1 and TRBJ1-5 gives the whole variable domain SAVISQKPSRDICQRGTSLTIQCQVDSQVTMMFWYRQQPGQSLTLIATANQGSEATYESGFVIDKFPISRPNLTFSTLTVSNMSPEDSSIYLCSVEDPNQPQHFGDGTRLSIL.